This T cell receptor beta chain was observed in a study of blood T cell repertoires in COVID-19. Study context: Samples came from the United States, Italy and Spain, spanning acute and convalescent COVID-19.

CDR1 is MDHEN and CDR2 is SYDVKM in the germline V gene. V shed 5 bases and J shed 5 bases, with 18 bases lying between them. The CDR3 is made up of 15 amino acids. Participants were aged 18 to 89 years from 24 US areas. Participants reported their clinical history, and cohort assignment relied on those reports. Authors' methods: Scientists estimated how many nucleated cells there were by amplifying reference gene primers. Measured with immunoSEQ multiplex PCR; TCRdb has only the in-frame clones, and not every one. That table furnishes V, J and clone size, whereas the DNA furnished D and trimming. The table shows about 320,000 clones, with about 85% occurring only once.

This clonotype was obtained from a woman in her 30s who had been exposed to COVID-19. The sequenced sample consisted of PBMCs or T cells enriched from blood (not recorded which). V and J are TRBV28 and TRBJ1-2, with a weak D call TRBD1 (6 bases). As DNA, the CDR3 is TGTGCCAGCAGTCTCCCCGGGACAACCTCTTATGGCTACACCTTC. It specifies CASSLPGTTSYGYTF.